This entry is about one T cell receptor (beta chain). Its antigen is not identified. This sample stems from a study of shared clonotypes between healthy human individuals. General study points: Sampling covered nothing but blood. Tissue TCR repertoires likely differ from those found in blood. Few donors limited the genetic and exposure-history diversity represented.

Healthy adults negative for HIV, lacking recent acute infections or vaccinations, served as donors. The CDR3 has 15 amino acids. With 0 bases removed from V and 6 bases from J, the gap between germline ends came to 13 bases. CDR1 and CDR2 from the germline V gene are SGHRS and YFSETQ. Authors' data handling: ImmunoSEQ output held junction-only sequences without quality scores, so filtering differed. Sequencing used immunoSEQ multiplex PCR; TCRdb keeps in-frame clones, though not all of them. V and J calls and clone size are copied from that table; D and trimming were computed from the DNA. The table lists approximately 440,000 clones, about 74% of them singletons.

The chain joins TRBV5-1 to TRBJ2-1; weak D call: TRBD2 (6 bases). This TCR was recovered from a woman aged 40 to 50 in good health. Some clones in this sample may be carry-over from other donors' samples. The sequencing input was PBMCs. CDR3: CASSLVVADLNEQFF. The CDR3 region has the DNA TGCGCCAGCAGCTTGGTAGTAGCGGACCTCAATGAGCAGTTCTTC.